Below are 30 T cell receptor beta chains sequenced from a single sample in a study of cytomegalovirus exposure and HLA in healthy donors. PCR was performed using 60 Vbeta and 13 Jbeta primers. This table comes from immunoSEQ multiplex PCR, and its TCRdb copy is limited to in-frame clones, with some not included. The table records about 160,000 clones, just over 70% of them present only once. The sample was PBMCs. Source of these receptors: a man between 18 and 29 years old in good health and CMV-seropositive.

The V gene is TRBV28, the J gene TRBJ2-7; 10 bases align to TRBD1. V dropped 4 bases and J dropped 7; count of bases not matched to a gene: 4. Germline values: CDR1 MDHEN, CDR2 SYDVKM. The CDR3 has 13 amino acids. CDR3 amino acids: CASSSTGGREQYV. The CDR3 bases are TGTGCCAGCAGTTCGACAGGGGGCAGGGAGCAGTACGTC.

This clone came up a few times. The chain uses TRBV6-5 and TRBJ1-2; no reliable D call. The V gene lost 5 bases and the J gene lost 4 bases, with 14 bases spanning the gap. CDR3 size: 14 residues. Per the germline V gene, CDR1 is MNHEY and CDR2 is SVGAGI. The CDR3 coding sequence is TGTGCCAGCAGTCGACAAATGGCTGGCTATGGCTACACCTTC. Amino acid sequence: CASSRQMAGYGYTF.

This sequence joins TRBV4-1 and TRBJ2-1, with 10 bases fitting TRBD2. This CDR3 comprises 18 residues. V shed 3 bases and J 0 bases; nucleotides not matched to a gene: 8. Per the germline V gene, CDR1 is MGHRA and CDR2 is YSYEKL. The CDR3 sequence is CASSQRGGLANSYNEQFF. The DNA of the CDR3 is TGCGCCAGCAGCCAGAGGGGGGGACTAGCGAACTCCTACAATGAGCAGTTCTTC.

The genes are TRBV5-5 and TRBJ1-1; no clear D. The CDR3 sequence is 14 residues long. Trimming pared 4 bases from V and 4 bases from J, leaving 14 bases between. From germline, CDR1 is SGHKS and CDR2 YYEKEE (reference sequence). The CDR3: CASSSTVYGTEAFF. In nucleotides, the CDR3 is TGTGCCAGCAGCAGTACAGTGTATGGCACTGAAGCTTTCTTT.

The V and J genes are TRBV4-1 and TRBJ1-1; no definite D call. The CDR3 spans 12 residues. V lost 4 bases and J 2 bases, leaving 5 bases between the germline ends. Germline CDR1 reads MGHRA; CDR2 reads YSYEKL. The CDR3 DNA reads TGCGCCAGCAGCCGTCCTAACACTGAAGCTTTCTTT. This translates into CASSRPNTEAFF.

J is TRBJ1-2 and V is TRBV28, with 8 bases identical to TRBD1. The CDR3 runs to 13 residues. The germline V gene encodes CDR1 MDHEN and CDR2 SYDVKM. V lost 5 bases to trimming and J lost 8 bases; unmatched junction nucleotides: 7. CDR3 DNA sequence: TGTGCCAGCAGTCCCTTGACAGGGGTGGGCTACACCTTC. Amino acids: CASSPLTGVGYTF.

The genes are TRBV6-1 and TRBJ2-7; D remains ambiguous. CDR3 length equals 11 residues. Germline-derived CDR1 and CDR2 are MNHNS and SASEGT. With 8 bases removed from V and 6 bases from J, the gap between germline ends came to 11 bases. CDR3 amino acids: CASRMASEQYV. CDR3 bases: TGTGCCAGCCGAATGGCGAGCGAGCAGTACGTC.

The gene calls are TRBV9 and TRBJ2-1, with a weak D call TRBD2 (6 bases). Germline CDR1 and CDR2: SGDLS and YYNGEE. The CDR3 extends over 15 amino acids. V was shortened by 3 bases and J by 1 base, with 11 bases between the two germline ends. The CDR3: CASSARLGSYNEQFF. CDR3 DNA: TGTGCCAGCAGCGCCAGACTAGGGTCCTACAATGAGCAGTTCTTC.

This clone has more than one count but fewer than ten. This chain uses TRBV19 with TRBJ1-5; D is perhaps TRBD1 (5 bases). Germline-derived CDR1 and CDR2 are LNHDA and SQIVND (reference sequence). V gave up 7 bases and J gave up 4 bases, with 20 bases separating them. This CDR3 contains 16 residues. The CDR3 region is CASTNRGGASNQPQHF. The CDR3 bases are TGTGCCAGTACCAATAGGGGAGGGGCGTCTAATCAGCCCCAGCATTTT.

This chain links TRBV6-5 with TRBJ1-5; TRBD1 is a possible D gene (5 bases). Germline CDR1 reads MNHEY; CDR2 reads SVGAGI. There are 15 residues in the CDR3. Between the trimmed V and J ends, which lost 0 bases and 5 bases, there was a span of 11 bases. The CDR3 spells CASSYSRQGHQPQHF. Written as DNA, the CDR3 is TGTGCCAGCAGTTACTCGAGGCAGGGTCATCAGCCCCAGCATTTT.

CDR3 sequence reads: CASSSPGANYGYTF. The CDR3, as DNA: TGTGCCAGCAGCTCCCCTGGGGCCAACTATGGCTACACCTTC. This chain links TRBV9 with TRBJ1-2, with D perhaps TRBD1 (5 bases). Trimming left V 4 bases short and J 2 bases short, with 12 bases between. The V gene's germline CDR1 is SGDLS and CDR2 YYNGEE. CDR3 size: 14 residues. The entire variable domain, with the rest obtained from reference TRBV9 and TRBJ1-2, is as follows: DSGVTQTPKHLITATGQRVTLRCSPRSGDLSVYWYQQSLDQGLQFLIQYYNGEERAKGNILERFSAQQFPDLHSELNLSSLELGDSALYFCASSSPGANYGYTFGSGTRLTVV.

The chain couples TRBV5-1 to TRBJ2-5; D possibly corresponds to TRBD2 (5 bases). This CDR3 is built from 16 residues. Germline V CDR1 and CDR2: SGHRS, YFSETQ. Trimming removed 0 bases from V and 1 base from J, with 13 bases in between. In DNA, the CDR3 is TGCGCCAGCAGCTTGGGGGGAGTACCGTCCCAAGAGACCCAGTACTTC. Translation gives CASSLGGVPSQETQYF.

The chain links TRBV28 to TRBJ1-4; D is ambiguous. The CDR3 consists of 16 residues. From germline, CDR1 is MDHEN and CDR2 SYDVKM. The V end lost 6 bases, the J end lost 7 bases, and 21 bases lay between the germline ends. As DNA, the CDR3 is TGTGCCAGCAGGACCAATAGACGGGGTTGGAGTGAAAAACTGTTTTTT. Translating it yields CASRTNRRGWSEKLFF.

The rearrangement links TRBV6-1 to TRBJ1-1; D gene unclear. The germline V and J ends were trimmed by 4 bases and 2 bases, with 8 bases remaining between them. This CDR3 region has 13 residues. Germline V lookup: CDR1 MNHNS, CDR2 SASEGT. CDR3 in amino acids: CASSVYSNTEAFF. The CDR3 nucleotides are TGTGCCAGCAGTGTATACAGTAACACTGAAGCTTTCTTT.

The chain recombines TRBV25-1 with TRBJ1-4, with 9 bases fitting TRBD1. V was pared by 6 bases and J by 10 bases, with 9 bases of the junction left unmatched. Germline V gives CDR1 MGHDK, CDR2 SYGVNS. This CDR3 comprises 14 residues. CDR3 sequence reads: CASRDPGQGRKLFF. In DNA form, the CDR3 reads TGTGCCAGCAGGGATCCGGGACAGGGCCGAAAACTGTTTTTT.

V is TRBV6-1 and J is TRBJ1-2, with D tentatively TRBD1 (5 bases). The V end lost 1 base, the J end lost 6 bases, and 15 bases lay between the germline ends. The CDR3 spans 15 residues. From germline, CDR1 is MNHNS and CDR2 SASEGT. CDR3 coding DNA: TGTGCCAGCAGTGAAGAGGGTGGGGCTTGGGATGGCTACACCTTC. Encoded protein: CASSEEGGAWDGYTF.

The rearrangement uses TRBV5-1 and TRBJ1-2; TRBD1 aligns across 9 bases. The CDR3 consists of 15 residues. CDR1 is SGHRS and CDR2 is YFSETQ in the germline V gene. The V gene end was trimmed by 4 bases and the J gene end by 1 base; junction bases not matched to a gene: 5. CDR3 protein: CASSPQGADNYGYTF. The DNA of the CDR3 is TGCGCCAGCAGCCCACAGGGGGCGGATAACTATGGCTACACCTTC.

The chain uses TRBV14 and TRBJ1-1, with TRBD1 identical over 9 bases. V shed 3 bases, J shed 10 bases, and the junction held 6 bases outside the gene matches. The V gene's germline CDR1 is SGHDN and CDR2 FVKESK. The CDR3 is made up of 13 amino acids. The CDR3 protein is CASSHPTGGIAFF. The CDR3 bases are TGTGCCAGCAGCCATCCGACAGGGGGGATAGCTTTCTTT.

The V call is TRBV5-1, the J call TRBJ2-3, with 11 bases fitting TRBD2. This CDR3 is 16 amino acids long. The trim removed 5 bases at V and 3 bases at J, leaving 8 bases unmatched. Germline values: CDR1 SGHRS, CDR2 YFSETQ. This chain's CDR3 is CASRPRTSGPTDTQYF. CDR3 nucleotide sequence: TGCGCCAGCAGACCGAGGACTAGCGGGCCTACAGATACGCAGTATTTT.

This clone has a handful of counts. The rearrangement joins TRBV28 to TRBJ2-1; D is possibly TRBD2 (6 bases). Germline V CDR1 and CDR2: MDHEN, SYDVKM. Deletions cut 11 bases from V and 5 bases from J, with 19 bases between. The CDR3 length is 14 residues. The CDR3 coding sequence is TGTGCCTCCCAAGGCCTCACGGGGGACAATGAGCAGTTCTTC. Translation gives CASQGLTGDNEQFF.

The CDR3 sequence is CSALGGRVNYNEQFF. The CDR3 nucleotides read TGCAGCGCCCTAGGGGGCAGGGTCAACTACAATGAGCAGTTCTTC. The chain joins TRBV29-1 to TRBJ2-1; 7 bases fit TRBD1. This CDR3 region has 15 residues. With V trimmed by 7 bases and J by 3 bases, 12 bases remained unmatched. Germline V gene sequence: CDR1 SQVTM, CDR2 ANQGSEA.

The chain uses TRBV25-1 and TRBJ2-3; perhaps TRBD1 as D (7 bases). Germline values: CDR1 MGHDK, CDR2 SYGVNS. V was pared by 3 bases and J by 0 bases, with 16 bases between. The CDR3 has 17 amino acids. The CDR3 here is CASSDQGGPASTDTQYF. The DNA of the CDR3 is TGTGCCAGCAGTGATCAGGGGGGTCCCGCTAGCACAGATACGCAGTATTTT. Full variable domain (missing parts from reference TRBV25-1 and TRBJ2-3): EADIYQTPRYLVIGTGKKITLECSQTMGHDKMYWYQQDPGMELHLIHYSYGVNSTEKGDLSSESTVSRIRTEHFPLTLESARPSHTSQYLCASSDQGGPASTDTQYFGPGTRLTVL.

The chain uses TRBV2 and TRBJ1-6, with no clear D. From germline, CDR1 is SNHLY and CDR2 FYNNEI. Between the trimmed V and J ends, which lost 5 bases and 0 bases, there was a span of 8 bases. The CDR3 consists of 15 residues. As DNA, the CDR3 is TGTGCCAGCAGTACGAAGAGCTCCTATAATTCACCCCTCCACTTT. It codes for CASSTKSSYNSPLHF.

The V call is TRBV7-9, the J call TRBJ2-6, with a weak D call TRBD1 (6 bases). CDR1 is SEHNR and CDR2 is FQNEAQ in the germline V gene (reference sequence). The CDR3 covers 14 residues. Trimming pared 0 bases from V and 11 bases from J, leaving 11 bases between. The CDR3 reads CASSLAGQLDVLTF. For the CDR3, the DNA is TGTGCCAGCAGCTTAGCCGGACAGTTGGACGTCCTGACTTTC. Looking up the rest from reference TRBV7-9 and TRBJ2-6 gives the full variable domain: DTGVSQNPRHKITKRGQNVTFRCDPISEHNRLYWYRQTLGQGPEFLTYFQNEAQLEKSRLLSDRFSAERPKGSFSTLEIQRTEQGDSAMYLCASSLAGQLDVLTFGAGSRLTVL.

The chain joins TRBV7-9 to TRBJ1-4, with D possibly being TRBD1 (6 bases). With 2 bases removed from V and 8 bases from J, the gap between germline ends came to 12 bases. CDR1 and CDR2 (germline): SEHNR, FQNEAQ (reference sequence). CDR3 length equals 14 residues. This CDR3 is CASSLSDQGEKLFF. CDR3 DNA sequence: TGTGCCAGCAGCTTAAGCGATCAGGGGGAAAAACTGTTTTTT.

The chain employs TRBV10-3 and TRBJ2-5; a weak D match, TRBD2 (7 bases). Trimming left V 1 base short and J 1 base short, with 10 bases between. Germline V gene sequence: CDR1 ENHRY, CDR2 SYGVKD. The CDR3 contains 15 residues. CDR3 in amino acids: CAISEFGGPQETQYF. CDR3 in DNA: TGTGCCATCAGTGAGTTCGGGGGGCCCCAAGAGACCCAGTACTTC.

The CDR3, as DNA: TGTGCCAGCAGCTTAAGCGGGGTGGGAGCAGCAGATACGCAGTATTTT. The encoded protein is CASSLSGVGAADTQYF. The chain recombines TRBV7-6 with TRBJ2-3, with 7 bases that match TRBD2. V trimming: 2 bases; J trimming: 4 bases; junction bases outside the gene matches: 9. CDR3 length: 16 amino acids. Germline lookup yields CDR1 SGHVS and CDR2 FNYEAQ.

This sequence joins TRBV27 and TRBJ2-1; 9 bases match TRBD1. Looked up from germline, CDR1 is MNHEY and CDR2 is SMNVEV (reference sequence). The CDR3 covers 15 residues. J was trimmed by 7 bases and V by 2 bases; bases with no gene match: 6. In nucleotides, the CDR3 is TGTGCCAGCAGTTTAACCGGGACAGGGTTGAATGAGCAGTTCTTC. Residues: CASSLTGTGLNEQFF.

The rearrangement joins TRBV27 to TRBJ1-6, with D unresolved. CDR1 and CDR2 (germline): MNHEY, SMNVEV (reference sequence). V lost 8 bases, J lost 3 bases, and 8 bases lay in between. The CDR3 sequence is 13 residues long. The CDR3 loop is CASSQFYNSPLHF. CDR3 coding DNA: TGTGCCAGCTCCCAGTTCTATAATTCACCCCTCCACTTT.

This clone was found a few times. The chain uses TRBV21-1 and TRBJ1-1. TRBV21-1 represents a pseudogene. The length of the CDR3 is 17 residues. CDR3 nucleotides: TGTGCCAGCATCAATCCCGGTGGTACCCCCATGAACACTGAAGCTTTCTTT. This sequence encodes CASINPGGTPMNTEAFF.